This TCR beta chain emerged from a study of blood T cell repertoires in COVID-19. Study-level background: Sources were T cells, B-cell-depleted T cells, or PBMCs; the material itself was cDNA or gDNA.

Only in-frame clones appear in the TCRdb table, and some are missing; sequencing was by immunoSEQ multiplex PCR. The sample includes over 110,000 clones, about 91% seen only once; the top ten take 25% to 30%. CDR1 LNHDA and CDR2 SQIVND come from the germline V gene (reference sequence). This CDR3 comprises 14 residues. V was trimmed by 4 bases and J by 6 bases, leaving 16 bases between them. The TCR sequence derives from a human donor in a cohort sampled during active COVID-19. The gene calls are TRBV19 and TRBJ2-7; TRBD1 might be the D (6 bases). The specimen was peripheral blood. The CDR3 coding sequence is TGTGCCAGTAGTACCAAACCCACAGGGAGCGAGCAGTACTTC. It codes for CASSTKPTGSEQYF. Full variable domain (remainder filled in from reference TRBV19 and TRBJ2-7): DGGITQSPKYLFRKEGQNVTLSCEQNLNHDAMYWYRQDPGQGLRLIYYSQIVNDFQKGDIAEGYSVSREKKESFPLTVTSAQKNPTAFYLCASSTKPTGSEQYFGPGTRLTVT.